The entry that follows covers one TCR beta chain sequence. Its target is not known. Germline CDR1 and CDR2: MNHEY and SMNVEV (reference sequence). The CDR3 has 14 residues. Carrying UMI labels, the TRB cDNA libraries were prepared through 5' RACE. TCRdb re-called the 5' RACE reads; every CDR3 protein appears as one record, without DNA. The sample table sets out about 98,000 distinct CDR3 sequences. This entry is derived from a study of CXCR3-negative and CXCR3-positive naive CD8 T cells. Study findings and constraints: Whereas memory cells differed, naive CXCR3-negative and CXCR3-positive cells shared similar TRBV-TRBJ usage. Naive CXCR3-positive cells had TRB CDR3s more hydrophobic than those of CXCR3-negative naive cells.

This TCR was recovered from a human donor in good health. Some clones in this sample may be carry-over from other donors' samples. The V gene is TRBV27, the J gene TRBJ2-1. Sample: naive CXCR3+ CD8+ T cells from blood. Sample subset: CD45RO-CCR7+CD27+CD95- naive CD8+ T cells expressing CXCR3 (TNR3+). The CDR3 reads CASSLGGLYNEQFF.